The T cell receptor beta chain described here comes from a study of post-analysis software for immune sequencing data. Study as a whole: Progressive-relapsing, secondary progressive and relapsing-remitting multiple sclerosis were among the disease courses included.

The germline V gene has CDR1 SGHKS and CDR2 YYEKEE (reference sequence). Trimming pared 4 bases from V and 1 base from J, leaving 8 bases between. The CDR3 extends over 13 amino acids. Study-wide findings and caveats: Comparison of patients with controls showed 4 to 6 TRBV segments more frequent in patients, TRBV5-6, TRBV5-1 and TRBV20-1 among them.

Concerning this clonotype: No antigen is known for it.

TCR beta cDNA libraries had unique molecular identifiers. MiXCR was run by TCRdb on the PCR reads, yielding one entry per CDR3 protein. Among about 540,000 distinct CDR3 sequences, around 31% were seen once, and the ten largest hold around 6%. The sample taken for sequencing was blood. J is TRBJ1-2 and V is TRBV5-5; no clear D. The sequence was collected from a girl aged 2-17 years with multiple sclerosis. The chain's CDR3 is CASSPQVNYGYTF. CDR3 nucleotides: TGTGCCAGCAGCCCCCAAGTTAACTATGGCTACACCTTC.